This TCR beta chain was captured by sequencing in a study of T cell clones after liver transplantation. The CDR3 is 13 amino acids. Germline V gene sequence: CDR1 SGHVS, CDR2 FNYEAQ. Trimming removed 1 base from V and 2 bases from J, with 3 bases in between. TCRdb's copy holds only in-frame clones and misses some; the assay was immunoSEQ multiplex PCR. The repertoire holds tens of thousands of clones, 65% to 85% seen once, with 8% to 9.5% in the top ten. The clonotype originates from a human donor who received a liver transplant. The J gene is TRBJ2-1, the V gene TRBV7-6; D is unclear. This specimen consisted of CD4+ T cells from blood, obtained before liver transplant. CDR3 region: CASSLGAYNEQFF. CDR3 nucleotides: TGTGCCAGCAGCTTAGGGGCCTACAATGAGCAGTTCTTC.